Sequencing of this T cell receptor (beta chain) was carried out in a study of control samples from healthy donors and cancer patients. This clone was seen once. TCRdb keeps only in-frame clones here, not all; method: immunoSEQ multiplex PCR. This sample carries about 140,000 clones, 90% to 95% of them seen once, and the ten largest clones take around 12%. This CDR3 is 13 amino acids long. V was pared by 2 bases and J by 3 bases, with 7 bases between. Germline CDR1 and CDR2: MDHEN and SYDVKM. Source material: blood. The clonotype comes from a man aged 35 to 55 in good health. The chain has TRBV28 and TRBJ1-2, with D unresolved. The CDR3 nucleotides read TGTGCCAGCAGTTTAAGGTGGGACTATGGCTACACCTTC. The encoded protein is CASSLRWDYGYTF.